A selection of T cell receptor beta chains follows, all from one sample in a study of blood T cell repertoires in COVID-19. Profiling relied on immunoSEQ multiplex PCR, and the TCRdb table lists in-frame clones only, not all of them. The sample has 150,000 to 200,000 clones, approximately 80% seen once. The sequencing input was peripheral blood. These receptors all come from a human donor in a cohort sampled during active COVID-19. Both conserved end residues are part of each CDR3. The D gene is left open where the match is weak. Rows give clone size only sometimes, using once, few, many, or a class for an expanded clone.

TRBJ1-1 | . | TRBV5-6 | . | TGTGCCAGCAGCTTTGGGGAGATGAACACTGAAGCTTTCTTT | CASSFGEMNTEAFF
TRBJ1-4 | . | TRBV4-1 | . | TGCGCCAGCAGCCAAGGCGGGGATGAAAAACTGTTTTTT | CASSQGGDEKLFF
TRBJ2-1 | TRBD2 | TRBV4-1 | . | TGCGCCAGCAGCCAAGATCTAGCGGGGGCCCGAATTAGCTCCTACAATGAGCAGTTCTTC | CASSQDLAGARISSYNEQFF
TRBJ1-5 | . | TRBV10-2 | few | TGCGCCAGCAGTGTTGGACTCAGCAATCAGCCCCAGCATTTT | CASSVGLSNQPQHF
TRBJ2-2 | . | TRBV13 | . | TGTGCCAGCAGCGGGAGGACTGAGGCCGCCGGGGAGCTGTTTTTT | CASSGRTEAAGELFF
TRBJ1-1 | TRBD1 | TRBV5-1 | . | TGCGCCAGCAGCTTCGACAGGGGCACTGAAGCTTTCTTT | CASSFDRGTEAFF
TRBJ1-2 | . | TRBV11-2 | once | TGTGCCAGCAGCTTAAGGAGGGGTGACTATGGCTACACCTTC | CASSLRRGDYGYTF
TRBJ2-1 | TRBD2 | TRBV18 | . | TGTGCCAGCTCACGGGACTTAGCGGGGGGCTTGAAGCATGAGCAGTTCTTC | CASSRDLAGGLKHEQFF
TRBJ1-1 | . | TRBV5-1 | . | TGCGCCAGCAGCAGAGGACAGTCCAGAGGCACTGAAGCTTTCTTT | CASSRGQSRGTEAFF
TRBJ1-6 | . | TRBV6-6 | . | TGTGCCAGCAGTTTATTAGAGAATAATTCACCCCTCCACTTT | CASSLLENNSPLHF
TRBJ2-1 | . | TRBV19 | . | TGTGCCAGTAGTATGTGGGCGGCCGGGGTGGATGAGCAGTTCTTC | CASSMWAAGVDEQFF
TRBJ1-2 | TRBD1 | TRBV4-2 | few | TGTGCCAGCAGCCAAGAGACGACAGGGAACGGCTACACCTTC | CASSQETTGNGYTF
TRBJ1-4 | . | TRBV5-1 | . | TGCGCCAGCAGCTTGGGGATAGGGACACCCGAAAAACTGTTTTTT | CASSLGIGTPEKLFF
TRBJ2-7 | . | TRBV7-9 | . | TGTGCCAGCAGCTTAGGAGGGTTCTCCTACGAGCAGTACTTC | CASSLGGFSYEQYF
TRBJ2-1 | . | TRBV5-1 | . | TGCGCCAGCAGCACACTCATCAGCGGGTCCTACAATGAGCAGTTCTTC | CASSTLISGSYNEQFF
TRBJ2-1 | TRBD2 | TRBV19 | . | TGTGCCAGTAGTCCTAGCGGGGGGTACAATGAGCAGTTCTTC | CASSPSGGYNEQFF
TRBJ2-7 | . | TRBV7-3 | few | TGTGCCACGAGACAGATCTACGAGCAGTACTTC | CATRQIYEQYF
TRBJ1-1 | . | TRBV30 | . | TGTGCCTGGGAGACTCTGATGGGCACTGAAGCTTTCTTT | CAWETLMGTEAFF
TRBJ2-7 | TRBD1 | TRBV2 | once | TGTGCCAGCAGGGTGGGACAGGGCTTGTCCGAGCAGTACTTC | CASRVGQGLSEQYF
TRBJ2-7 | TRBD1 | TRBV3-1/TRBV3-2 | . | TGTGCCAGCAGCCAAGGCGCCTGGGACAGGGGGCCGGACGAGCAGTACTTC | CASSQGAWDRGPDEQYF
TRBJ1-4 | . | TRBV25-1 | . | TGTGCCAGCAGTGAACCCCTAGGCGGGGGTTTCTATGAAAAACTGTTTTTT | CASSEPLGGGFYEKLFF
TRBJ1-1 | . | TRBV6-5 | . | TGTGCCAGCAGTACCGGGATTGAAGCTTTCTTT | CASSTGIEAFF
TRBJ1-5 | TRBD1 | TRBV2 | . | TGTGCCAGCAGACAGGGGGATCAGCCCCAGCATTTT | CASRQGDQPQHF
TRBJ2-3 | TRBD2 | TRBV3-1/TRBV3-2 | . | TGTGCCAGCAGCCAAGTCTTTAGCGGGGGTCCCCGTGCTAGCACAGATACGCAGTATTTT | CASSQVFSGGPRASTDTQYF
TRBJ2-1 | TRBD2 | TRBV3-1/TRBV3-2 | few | TGTGCCAGCAGCCCCATAGCGGGGAAAGGAGTTGAGCAGTTCTTC | CASSPIAGKGVEQFF
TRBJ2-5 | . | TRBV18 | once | TGTGCCAGCTCCTCGGGTTACCAAGAGACCCAGTACTTC | CASSSGYQETQYF
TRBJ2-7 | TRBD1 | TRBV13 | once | TGTGCCAGCTCGGGACAGGGGGCTTGGGAGCAGTACTTC | CASSGQGAWEQYF
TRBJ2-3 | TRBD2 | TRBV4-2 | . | TGTGCCAGCAGCCGAGCCCTAGCGGGGTCGGGAGATACGCAGTATTTT | CASSRALAGSGDTQYF
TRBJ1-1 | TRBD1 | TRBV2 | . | TGTGCCAGCAGTTCTCTGGACAGGGGGTTTTCTGAAGCTTTCTTT | CASSSLDRGFSEAFF
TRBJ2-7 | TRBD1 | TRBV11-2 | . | TGTGCCAGCAGCCCTGGGACAGGGGGCGAGCAGTACTTC | CASSPGTGGEQYF
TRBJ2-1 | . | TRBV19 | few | TGTGCCAGTAGTCTTAACCCTAGAGGCATTGAGCAGTTCTTC | CASSLNPRGIEQFF
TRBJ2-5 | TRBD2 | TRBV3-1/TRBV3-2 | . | TGTGCCAGCAGAGGCGGGGGAGACCAAGAGACCCAGTACTTC | CASRGGGDQETQYF
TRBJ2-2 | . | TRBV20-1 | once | TGCAGTGCTAGTCGGCAGGGGACCGGGGAGCTGTTTTTT | CSASRQGTGELFF
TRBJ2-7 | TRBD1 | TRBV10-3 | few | TGTGCCATCAGTGAGTGGCAGGGGGCCTACGAGCAGTACTTC | CAISEWQGAYEQYF
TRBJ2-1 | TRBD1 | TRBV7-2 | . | TGTGCCAGCAGCTTCACCGGGACAGGGACCAATGAGCAGTTCTTC | CASSFTGTGTNEQFF
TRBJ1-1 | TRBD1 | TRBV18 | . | TGTGCCAGCTCACGGGGACAGGGCCTCTCTGACACTGAAGCTTTCTTT | CASSRGQGLSDTEAFF
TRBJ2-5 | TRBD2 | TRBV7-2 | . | TGTGCCAGCAGGATAGATAGCGGGGGCAGTGGAGAGACCCAGTACTTC | CASRIDSGGSGETQYF
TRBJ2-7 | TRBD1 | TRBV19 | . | TGTGCCAGTAGTAAGGACAGGGGATACGAGCAGTACTTC | CASSKDRGYEQYF
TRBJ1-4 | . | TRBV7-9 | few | TGTGCCAGCAACAGGATGGGTGAAAAACTGTTTTTT | CASNRMGEKLFF
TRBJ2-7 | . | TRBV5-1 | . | TGCGCCAGCAGCTATGCTACAGGAAACACCTACGAGCAGTACTTC | CASSYATGNTYEQYF
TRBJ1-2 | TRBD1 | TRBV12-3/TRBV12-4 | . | TGTGCCAGCAGCCGGACAGGTAATGGCTACACCTTC | CASSRTGNGYTF
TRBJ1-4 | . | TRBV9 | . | TGTGCCAGCAGCGTAGCTCGGGGCGGGGACCATTCTAATGAAAAACTGTTTTTT | CASSVARGGDHSNEKLFF
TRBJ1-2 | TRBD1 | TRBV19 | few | TGTGCCAGTAGTCCGCCCCCGGGACAGGGCGACGGCTACACCTTC | CASSPPPGQGDGYTF
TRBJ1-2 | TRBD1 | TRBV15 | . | TGTGCCACCAGCAGAGTTTTTACCGGGACAGGGGGTGGCTACACCTTC | CATSRVFTGTGGGYTF
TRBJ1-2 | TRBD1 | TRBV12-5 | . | TGTGCTAGTGGTTTGACAGCCGGGACAGGCCATTATGGCTACACCTTC | CASGLTAGTGHYGYTF
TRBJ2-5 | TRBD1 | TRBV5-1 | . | TGCGCCAGCAGCGGCACAGGGGGCGACGAGACCCAGTACTTC | CASSGTGGDETQYF
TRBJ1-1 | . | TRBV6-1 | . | TGTGCCAGCAGTGACCCCGCCAGGGGCACTGAAGCTTTCTTT | CASSDPARGTEAFF
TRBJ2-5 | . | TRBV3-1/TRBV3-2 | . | TGTGCCAGCAGCCAAGAAGGATCTCGGAGCGGCCAAGAGACCCAGTACTTC | CASSQEGSRSGQETQYF
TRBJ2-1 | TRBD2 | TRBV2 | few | TGTGCCAGCAGTGTTCTGGCGGGGGGGGCCATTGGTTATGAGCAGTTCTTC | CASSVLAGGAIGYEQFF
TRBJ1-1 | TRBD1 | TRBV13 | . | TGTGCCAGCAGCTCGGGACAGAGGAACACTGAAGCTTTCTTT | CASSSGQRNTEAFF
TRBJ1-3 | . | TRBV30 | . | TGTGCCTCGGAGTTGGCGGAGAGCTCTGGAAACACCATATATTTT | CASELAESSGNTIYF